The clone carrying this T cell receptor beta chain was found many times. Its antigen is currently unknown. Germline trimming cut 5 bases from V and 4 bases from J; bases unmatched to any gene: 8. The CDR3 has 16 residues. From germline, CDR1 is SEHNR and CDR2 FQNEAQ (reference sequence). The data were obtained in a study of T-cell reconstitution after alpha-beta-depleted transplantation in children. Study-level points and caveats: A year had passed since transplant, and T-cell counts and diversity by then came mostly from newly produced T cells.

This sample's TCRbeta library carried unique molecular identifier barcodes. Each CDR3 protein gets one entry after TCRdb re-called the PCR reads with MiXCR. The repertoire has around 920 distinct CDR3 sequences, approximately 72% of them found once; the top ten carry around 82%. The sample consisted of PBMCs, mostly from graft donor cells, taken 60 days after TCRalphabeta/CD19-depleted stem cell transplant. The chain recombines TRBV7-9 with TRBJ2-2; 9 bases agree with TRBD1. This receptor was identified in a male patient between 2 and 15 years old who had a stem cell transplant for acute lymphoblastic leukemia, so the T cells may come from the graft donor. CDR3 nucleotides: TGTGCCAGCAGCCCTAGGGGACAGGGTGGCACCGGGGAGCTGTTTTTT. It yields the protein CASSPRGQGGTGELFF.